These T cell receptor beta chains were read from a single sample in a study of OX40 agonist ivuxolimab in advanced cancers. TCRdb keeps only in-frame clones here, not all; method: immunoSEQ multiplex PCR. Among 130,000 or so clones listed, roughly 91% were seen once. The source was CD4+ or CD8+ T cells sorted from blood, collected in a trial of the OX40 agonist ivuxolimab. These receptors all come from an adult with an advanced solid tumor such as melanoma, head and neck, liver or kidney cancer. CDR3s include the opening cysteine and the closing phenylalanine or tryptophan. The D gene is left open where the match is weak. Where a row states a size, it is once, few, many or the class of an expanded clone; other rows omit it.

cdr3_aa: CASSLLTGLEQYF
cdr3_nt: TGCGCCAGCAGCTTGCTGACAGGGCTCGAGCAGTACTTC
clone_size: NA
v_call: TRBV5-1
j_call: TRBJ2-7
d_call: TRBD1

cdr3_aa: CASSLAGTGKTEAFF
cdr3_nt: TGTGCCAGCAGCTTAGCGGGGACAGGGAAAACTGAAGCTTTCTTT
clone_size: NA
v_call: TRBV7-2
j_call: TRBJ1-1
d_call: TRBD1

cdr3_aa: CATRGRLADLPPLNEQFF
cdr3_nt: TGTGCCACTAGGGGGAGACTAGCGGACCTTCCCCCTCTCAATGAGCAGTTCTTC
clone_size: NA
v_call: TRBV19
j_call: TRBJ2-1
d_call: TRBD2

cdr3_aa: CASTGQFVSGNTIYF
cdr3_nt: TGTGCCAGCACGGGACAGTTCGTCTCTGGAAACACCATATATTTT
clone_size: NA
v_call: TRBV6-1
j_call: TRBJ1-3
d_call: TRBD1

cdr3_aa: CASSVAQGANEKLFF
cdr3_nt: TGTGCCAGCAGCGTAGCCCAGGGGGCTAATGAAAAACTGTTTTTT
clone_size: once
v_call: TRBV9
j_call: TRBJ1-4
d_call: TRBD1

cdr3_aa: CASSLEGLAGGREQYF
cdr3_nt: TGTGCCAGCAGCTTGGAGGGACTAGCGGGAGGGAGAGAGCAGTACTTC
clone_size: NA
v_call: TRBV5-4
j_call: TRBJ2-7
d_call: TRBD2

cdr3_aa: CASSSSAGPGELFF
cdr3_nt: TGTGCCAGCAGCTCCTCCGCCGGACCCGGGGAGCTGTTTTTT
clone_size: NA
v_call: TRBV7-2
j_call: TRBJ2-2
d_call: NA

cdr3_aa: CASSPGLAGTYEQYF
cdr3_nt: TGTGCCAGCAGCCCAGGACTAGCGGGGACCTACGAGCAGTACTTC
clone_size: NA
v_call: TRBV7-6
j_call: TRBJ2-7
d_call: TRBD2

cdr3_aa: CASSKSGGLRTGTQYF
cdr3_nt: TGCGCCAGCAGTAAAAGCGGGGGTTTAAGGACAGGTACGCAGTATTTT
clone_size: NA
v_call: TRBV5-1
j_call: TRBJ2-3
d_call: NA

cdr3_aa: CASSNRGADTQYF
cdr3_nt: TGTGCCAGCAGCAACAGGGGGGCAGATACGCAGTATTTT
clone_size: NA
v_call: TRBV5-4
j_call: TRBJ2-3
d_call: TRBD1

cdr3_aa: CASSTRAGEAFF
cdr3_nt: TGTGCCAGCAGCACCCGGGCTGGTGAAGCTTTCTTT
clone_size: NA
v_call: TRBV9
j_call: TRBJ1-1
d_call: NA

cdr3_aa: CASSLASGGPYEQYF
cdr3_nt: TGTGCCAGCAGCTTAGCTAGCGGGGGGCCCTACGAGCAGTACTTC
clone_size: NA
v_call: TRBV7-3
j_call: TRBJ2-7
d_call: TRBD2

cdr3_aa: CASSPTFGGRTDTQYF
cdr3_nt: TGTGCCAGCAGCCCTACCTTCGGGGGGCGCACAGATACGCAGTATTTT
clone_size: NA
v_call: TRBV7-9
j_call: TRBJ2-3
d_call: NA

cdr3_aa: CASSAGQGRGTIYF
cdr3_nt: TGTGCCAGCTCAGCCGGACAGGGTCGTGGCACCATATATTTT
clone_size: NA
v_call: TRBV18
j_call: TRBJ1-3
d_call: TRBD1

cdr3_aa: CASSGSIGRGNQPQHF
cdr3_nt: TGTGCCAGCAGCGGTAGCATAGGACGCGGGAATCAGCCCCAGCATTTT
clone_size: NA
v_call: TRBV9
j_call: TRBJ1-5
d_call: NA

cdr3_aa: CASSLVPRGLHNYGYTF
cdr3_nt: TGTGCCAGCAGCTTGGTTCCCAGGGGGCTTCATAACTATGGCTACACCTTC
clone_size: NA
v_call: TRBV5-6
j_call: TRBJ1-2
d_call: TRBD1

cdr3_aa: CASSITGTLNEKLFF
cdr3_nt: TGTGCCAGTAGTATAACGGGGACCCTTAATGAAAAACTGTTTTTT
clone_size: NA
v_call: TRBV19
j_call: TRBJ1-4
d_call: NA

cdr3_aa: CASSLARQGYYGYTF
cdr3_nt: TGTGCCAGCAGCTTGGCGAGGCAGGGATACTATGGCTACACCTTC
clone_size: NA
v_call: TRBV5-6
j_call: TRBJ1-2
d_call: NA

cdr3_aa: CASSPPGGTKLAKNIQYF
cdr3_nt: TGTGCCAGTAGTCCCCCAGGGGGGACCAAACTAGCCAAAAACATTCAGTACTTC
clone_size: NA
v_call: TRBV19
j_call: TRBJ2-4
d_call: NA

cdr3_aa: CASSLNPGTGQYF
cdr3_nt: TGTGCCAGCAGCTTAAACCCGGGGACGGGGCAGTACTTC
clone_size: NA
v_call: TRBV7-6
j_call: TRBJ2-7
d_call: NA

cdr3_aa: CASSETGRWAARNEQFF
cdr3_nt: TGTGCCAGCAGTGAGACAGGGAGGTGGGCTGCCCGCAATGAGCAGTTCTTC
clone_size: NA
v_call: TRBV2
j_call: TRBJ2-1
d_call: NA

cdr3_aa: CASTPLGQLNTEAFF
cdr3_nt: TGTGCCAGTACCCCTCTGGGACAGCTGAACACTGAAGCTTTCTTT
clone_size: few
v_call: TRBV19
j_call: TRBJ1-1
d_call: TRBD1

cdr3_aa: CASRIDGLHGYTF
cdr3_nt: TGCGCCAGCAGAATTGATGGCCTACATGGCTACACCTTC
clone_size: NA
v_call: TRBV10-2
j_call: TRBJ1-2
d_call: NA

cdr3_aa: CASSGQGRGRQPQHF
cdr3_nt: TGTGCCAGCAGTGGACAGGGGAGAGGCCGCCAGCCCCAGCATTTT
clone_size: NA
v_call: TRBV2
j_call: TRBJ1-5
d_call: TRBD1

cdr3_aa: CASRLGTGNQPQHF
cdr3_nt: TGTGCCAGCAGGCTAGGGACAGGCAATCAGCCCCAGCATTTT
clone_size: few
v_call: TRBV6-5
j_call: TRBJ1-5
d_call: TRBD1

cdr3_aa: CAWSLFYSRGSAYEQYF
cdr3_nt: TGTGCCTGGAGTCTTTTCTACTCCCGGGGTTCTGCCTACGAGCAGTACTTC
clone_size: NA
v_call: TRBV30
j_call: TRBJ2-7
d_call: NA

cdr3_aa: CASSLRREVYNEQFF
cdr3_nt: TGCGCCAGCAGCTTGCGGCGGGAAGTCTACAATGAGCAGTTCTTC
clone_size: NA
v_call: TRBV5-1
j_call: TRBJ2-1
d_call: NA

cdr3_aa: CASSSNYRGGPAFF
cdr3_nt: TGCGCCAGCAGCTCAAACTACAGGGGCGGCCCGGCTTTCTTT
clone_size: NA
v_call: TRBV5-1
j_call: TRBJ1-1
d_call: TRBD1

cdr3_aa: CASSLREGGYEQYF
cdr3_nt: TGTGCCAGCAGCCTCCGGGAGGGGGGGTACGAGCAGTACTTC
clone_size: NA
v_call: TRBV6-6
j_call: TRBJ2-7
d_call: TRBD2

cdr3_aa: CASSPLRGGPRWRRMGTGELFF
cdr3_nt: TGTGCCAGCAGCCCTTTGAGGGGCGGGCCCCGATGGAGGAGAATGGGTACCGGGGAGCTGTTTTTT
clone_size: NA
v_call: TRBV4-2
j_call: TRBJ2-2
d_call: NA

cdr3_aa: CASSLESGETQYF
cdr3_nt: TGTGCCAGCAGCCTTGAATCGGGGGAGACCCAGTACTTC
clone_size: NA
v_call: TRBV27
j_call: TRBJ2-5
d_call: NA

cdr3_aa: CASSPHITMDRAAYGYTF
cdr3_nt: TGTGCCAGCAGCCCCCATATCACCATGGACAGGGCTGCCTATGGCTACACCTTC
clone_size: NA
v_call: TRBV7-2
j_call: TRBJ1-2
d_call: TRBD1

cdr3_aa: CASSFHRGKAKVNTEAFF
cdr3_nt: TGTGCCAGCAGTTTCCACCGGGGGAAAGCCAAGGTGAACACTGAAGCTTTCTTT
clone_size: NA
v_call: TRBV27
j_call: TRBJ1-1
d_call: NA

cdr3_aa: CASSLEQGLLTGELFF
cdr3_nt: TGTGCCAGCAGCTTGGAACAGGGACTTCTCACCGGGGAGCTGTTTTTT
clone_size: NA
v_call: TRBV5-4
j_call: TRBJ2-2
d_call: NA

cdr3_aa: CASLENSQPYGYTF
cdr3_nt: TGTGCCAGCTTAGAAAACAGCCAGCCGTATGGCTACACCTTC
clone_size: NA
v_call: TRBV18
j_call: TRBJ1-2
d_call: NA

cdr3_aa: CASSLGYSGNTIYF
cdr3_nt: TGTGCCAGCAGCTTAGGGTACTCTGGAAACACCATATATTTT
clone_size: NA
v_call: TRBV11-2
j_call: TRBJ1-3
d_call: NA

cdr3_aa: CSAPTGRGAFF
cdr3_nt: TGCAGTGCGCCGACAGGGCGTGGAGCTTTCTTT
clone_size: NA
v_call: TRBV20-1
j_call: TRBJ1-1
d_call: TRBD1

cdr3_aa: CASSQATGIWEQFF
cdr3_nt: TGCGCCAGCAGCCAGGCTACAGGGATTTGGGAGCAGTTCTTC
clone_size: once
v_call: TRBV4-3
j_call: TRBJ2-1
d_call: NA

cdr3_aa: CASSAGTGVHEQYF
cdr3_nt: TGTGCCAGCAGCGCCGGGACAGGGGTCCACGAGCAGTACTTC
clone_size: once
v_call: TRBV7-8
j_call: TRBJ2-7
d_call: TRBD1

cdr3_aa: CASSLGGTGSSGNTIYF
cdr3_nt: TGCGCCAGCAGCTTGGGTGGGACAGGGAGCTCTGGAAACACCATATATTTT
clone_size: NA
v_call: TRBV5-1
j_call: TRBJ1-3
d_call: TRBD1

cdr3_aa: CAISEGTDSNQPQHF
cdr3_nt: TGTGCCATCAGTGAGGGGACAGATAGCAATCAGCCCCAGCATTTT
clone_size: NA
v_call: TRBV10-3
j_call: TRBJ1-5
d_call: TRBD1

cdr3_aa: CASKPRTGVRAEAFF
cdr3_nt: TGTGCCAGCAAACCACGGACAGGGGTTAGAGCTGAAGCTTTCTTT
clone_size: NA
v_call: TRBV28
j_call: TRBJ1-1
d_call: TRBD1

cdr3_aa: CASSFRNLNTEAFF
cdr3_nt: TGTGCCAGCAGCTTCCGCAACTTGAACACTGAAGCTTTCTTT
clone_size: NA
v_call: TRBV14
j_call: TRBJ1-1
d_call: NA

cdr3_aa: CASSYSPNSYEQYF
cdr3_nt: TGTGCCAGCAGTTACTCCCCTAACTCCTACGAGCAGTACTTC
clone_size: NA
v_call: TRBV6-6
j_call: TRBJ2-7
d_call: NA

cdr3_aa: CASSENIRGEDEKLFF
cdr3_nt: TGTGCCAGCAGTGAAAATATCAGGGGGGAGGATGAAAAACTGTTTTTT
clone_size: NA
v_call: TRBV6-1
j_call: TRBJ1-4
d_call: TRBD1

cdr3_aa: CASSPRTGGHGELFF
cdr3_nt: TGTGCCAGCAGCCCCCGGACAGGGGGCCACGGGGAGCTGTTTTTT
clone_size: few
v_call: TRBV11-2
j_call: TRBJ2-2
d_call: TRBD1

cdr3_aa: CASSGTGTFEAFF
cdr3_nt: TGTGCCAGCAGCGGAACCGGGACATTTGAAGCTTTCTTT
clone_size: few
v_call: TRBV5-4
j_call: TRBJ1-1
d_call: NA

cdr3_aa: CASSSLIQGPTRYF
cdr3_nt: TGTGCCAGCAGCTCTCTAATACAGGGGCCTACGCGGTATTTT
clone_size: NA
v_call: TRBV7-9
j_call: TRBJ2-3
d_call: TRBD1

cdr3_aa: CASRPDRESHEAFF
cdr3_nt: TGTGCCAGCAGACCGGACAGGGAATCACATGAAGCTTTCTTT
clone_size: NA
v_call: TRBV7-8
j_call: TRBJ1-1
d_call: TRBD1

cdr3_aa: CSVRMISGRGSDTQYF
cdr3_nt: TGCAGCGTTCGAATGATCAGTGGGAGGGGGTCAGATACGCAGTATTTT
clone_size: NA
v_call: TRBV29-1
j_call: TRBJ2-3
d_call: NA

cdr3_aa: CASSVGAQELQETQYF
cdr3_nt: TGTGCCAGCAGCGTAGGAGCACAGGAGTTACAAGAGACCCAGTACTTC
clone_size: NA
v_call: TRBV9
j_call: TRBJ2-5
d_call: NA

cdr3_aa: CASSYGWGSNEKLFF
cdr3_nt: TGTGCCAGCAGCTACGGCTGGGGTTCTAATGAAAAACTGTTTTTT
clone_size: NA
v_call: TRBV5-4
j_call: TRBJ1-4
d_call: NA

cdr3_aa: CASSPPSGGAGNEQFF
cdr3_nt: TGCGCCAGCAGCCCGCCCAGCGGGGGGGCAGGGAATGAGCAGTTCTTC
clone_size: NA
v_call: TRBV5-1
j_call: TRBJ2-1
d_call: TRBD2

cdr3_aa: CASSDAEKLFF
cdr3_nt: TGTGCCAGCAGTGATGCAGAAAAACTGTTTTTT
clone_size: NA
v_call: TRBV25-1
j_call: TRBJ1-4
d_call: NA

cdr3_aa: CARSQGAPPPEAFF
cdr3_nt: TGTGCCAGATCACAGGGGGCACCTCCCCCTGAAGCTTTCTTT
clone_size: NA
v_call: TRBV6-1
j_call: TRBJ1-1
d_call: TRBD1

cdr3_aa: CASSRQDPELGDTQYF
cdr3_nt: TGTGCCAGCAGCCGACAGGACCCAGAGCTAGGAGATACGCAGTATTTT
clone_size: NA
v_call: TRBV27
j_call: TRBJ2-3
d_call: NA

cdr3_aa: CASSLDQGANTEAFF
cdr3_nt: TGCGCCAGCAGCTTGGACCAGGGAGCGAACACTGAAGCTTTCTTT
clone_size: NA
v_call: TRBV5-1
j_call: TRBJ1-1
d_call: NA

cdr3_aa: CASSLASGESYGYTF
cdr3_nt: TGTGCCAGCAGCTTGGCGTCAGGGGAGAGCTATGGCTACACCTTC
clone_size: NA
v_call: TRBV5-4
j_call: TRBJ1-2
d_call: NA

cdr3_aa: CASSIGRSKNSYEQYF
cdr3_nt: TGTGCCAGTAGTATAGGAAGGAGCAAAAATTCCTACGAGCAGTACTTC
clone_size: NA
v_call: TRBV19
j_call: TRBJ2-7
d_call: NA